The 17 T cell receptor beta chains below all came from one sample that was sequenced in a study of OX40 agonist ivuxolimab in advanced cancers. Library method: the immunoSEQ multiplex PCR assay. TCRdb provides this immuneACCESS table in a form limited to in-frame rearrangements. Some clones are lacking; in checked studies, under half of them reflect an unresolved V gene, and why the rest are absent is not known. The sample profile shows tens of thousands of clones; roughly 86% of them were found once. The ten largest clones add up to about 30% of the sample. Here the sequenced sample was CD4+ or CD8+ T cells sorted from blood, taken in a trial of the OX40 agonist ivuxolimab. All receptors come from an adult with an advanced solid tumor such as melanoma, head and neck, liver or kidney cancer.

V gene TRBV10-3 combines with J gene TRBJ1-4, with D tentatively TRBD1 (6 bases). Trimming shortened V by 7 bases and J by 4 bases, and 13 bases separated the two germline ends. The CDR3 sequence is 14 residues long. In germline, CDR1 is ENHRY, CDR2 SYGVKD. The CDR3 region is CAIKDRSNNEKLFF. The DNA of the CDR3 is TGTGCCATCAAAGACAGGTCGAATAATGAAAAACTGTTTTTT.

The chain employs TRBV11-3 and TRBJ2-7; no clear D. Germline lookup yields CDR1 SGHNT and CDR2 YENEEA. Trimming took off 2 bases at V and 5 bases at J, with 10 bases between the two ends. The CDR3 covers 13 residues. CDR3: CASSLNLRDEQYF. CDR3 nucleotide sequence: TGTGCCAGCAGCTTAAATCTTCGGGACGAGCAGTACTTC.

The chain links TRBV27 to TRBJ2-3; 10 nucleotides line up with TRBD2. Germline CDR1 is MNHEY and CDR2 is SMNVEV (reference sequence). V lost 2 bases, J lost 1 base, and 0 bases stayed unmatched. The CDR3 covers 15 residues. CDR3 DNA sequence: TGTGCCAGCAGTTTAGGGACTAGCGGCACAGATACGCAGTATTTT. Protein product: CASSLGTSGTDTQYF.

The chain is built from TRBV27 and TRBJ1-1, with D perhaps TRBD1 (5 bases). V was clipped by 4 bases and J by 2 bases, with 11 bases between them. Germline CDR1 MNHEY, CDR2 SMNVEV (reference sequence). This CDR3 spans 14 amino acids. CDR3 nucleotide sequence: TGTGCCAGCAGTTCACACGGGACTAACACTGAAGCTTTCTTT. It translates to CASSSHGTNTEAFF.

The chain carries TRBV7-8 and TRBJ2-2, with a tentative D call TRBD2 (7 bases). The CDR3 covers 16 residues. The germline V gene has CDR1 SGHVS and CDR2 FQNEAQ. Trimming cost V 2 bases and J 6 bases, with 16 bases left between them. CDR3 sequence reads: CASSLIRGRAAGELFF. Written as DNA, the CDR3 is TGTGCCAGCAGCTTAATAAGGGGGAGGGCCGCCGGGGAGCTGTTTTTT.

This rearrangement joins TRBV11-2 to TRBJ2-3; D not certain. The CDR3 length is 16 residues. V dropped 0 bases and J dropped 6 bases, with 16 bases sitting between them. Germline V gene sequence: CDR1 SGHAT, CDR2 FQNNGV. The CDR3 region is CASSLDPVPDADTQYF. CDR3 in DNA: TGTGCCAGCAGCTTAGACCCTGTCCCCGATGCGGATACGCAGTATTTT.

In nucleotides, the CDR3 is TGTGCCAGCTCTTCAGTATCCTACAATGAGCAGTTCTTC. Amino acids: CASSSVSYNEQFF. The chain links TRBV6-5 to TRBJ2-1, with D hard to call. Germline V gene sequence: CDR1 MNHEY, CDR2 SVGAGI. The V end was cut by 8 bases, the J end by 1 base, with 9 bases between. This CDR3 has 13 amino acids.

The CDR3: CSVEGGAGPHEQFF. The CDR3, as DNA: TGCAGCGTTGAAGGTGGGGCCGGCCCTCATGAGCAGTTCTTC. The chain carries TRBV29-1 and TRBJ2-1; D is possibly TRBD1 (5 bases). The V and J ends lost 1 base and 8 bases respectively, with 15 bases between them. The CDR3 is made up of 14 amino acids. Germline CDR1 and CDR2: SQVTM and ANQGSEA.

The CDR3 DNA is TGTGCCAGCAGCTTAGGAGCGGGAGCCAACAATGAGCAGTTCTTC. Translation: CASSLGAGANNEQFF. V and J are TRBV11-2 and TRBJ2-1, with 8 bases fitting TRBD2. The CDR3 runs to 15 residues. Germline V CDR1 and CDR2: SGHAT, FQNNGV. Trimming at V came to 1 base and at J to 5 bases, leaving 4 bases not matched to a gene.

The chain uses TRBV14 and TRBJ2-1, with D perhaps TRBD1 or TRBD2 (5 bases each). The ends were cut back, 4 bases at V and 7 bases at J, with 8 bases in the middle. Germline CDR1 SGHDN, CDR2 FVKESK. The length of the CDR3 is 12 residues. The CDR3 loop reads CASSLRENEQFF. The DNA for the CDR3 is TGTGCCAGCAGCCTCAGGGAGAATGAGCAGTTCTTC.

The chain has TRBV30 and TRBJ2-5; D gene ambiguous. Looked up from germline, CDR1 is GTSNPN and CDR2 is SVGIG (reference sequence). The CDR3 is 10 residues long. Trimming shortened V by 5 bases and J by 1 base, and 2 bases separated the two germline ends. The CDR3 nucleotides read TGTGCCTGGCGCCAAGAGACCCAGTACTTC. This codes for CAWRQETQYF.

The CDR3 loop reads CASSVTSGILSTYNEQFF. In nucleotides, the CDR3 is TGTGCCAGCAGCGTGACTAGCGGGATCCTCTCAACCTACAATGAGCAGTTCTTC. The chain is built from TRBV9 and TRBJ2-1, with 11 bases lining up with TRBD2. V shed 2 bases, J shed 2 bases, and the junction held 9 bases outside the gene matches. This CDR3 contains 18 residues. In germline, CDR1 is SGDLS, CDR2 YYNGEE.

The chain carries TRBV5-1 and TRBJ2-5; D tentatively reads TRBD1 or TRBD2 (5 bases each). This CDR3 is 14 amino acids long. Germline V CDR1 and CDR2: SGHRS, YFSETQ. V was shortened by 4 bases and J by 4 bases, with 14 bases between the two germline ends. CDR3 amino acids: CASSTKPRGETQYF. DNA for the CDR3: TGCGCCAGCAGCACCAAACCGAGGGGAGAGACCCAGTACTTC.

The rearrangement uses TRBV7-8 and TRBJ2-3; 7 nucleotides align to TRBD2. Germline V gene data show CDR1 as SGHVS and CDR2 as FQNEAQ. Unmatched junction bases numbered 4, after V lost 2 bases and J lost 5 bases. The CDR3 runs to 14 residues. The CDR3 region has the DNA TGTGCCAGCAGCTTATTAGTAGCGGGAGATACGCAGTATTTT. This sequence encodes CASSLLVAGDTQYF.

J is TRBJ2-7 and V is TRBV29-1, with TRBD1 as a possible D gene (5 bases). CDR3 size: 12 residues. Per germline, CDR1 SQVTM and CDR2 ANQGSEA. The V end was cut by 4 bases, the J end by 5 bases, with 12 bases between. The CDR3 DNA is TGCAGCGTTGCCGGCAGGGCCGACGAGCAGTACTTC. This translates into CSVAGRADEQYF.

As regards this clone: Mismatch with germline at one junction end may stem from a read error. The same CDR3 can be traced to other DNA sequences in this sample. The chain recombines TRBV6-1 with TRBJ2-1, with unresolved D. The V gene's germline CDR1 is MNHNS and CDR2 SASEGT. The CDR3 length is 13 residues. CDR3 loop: CASSEWINNEQFF. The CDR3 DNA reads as TGCGCCAGCAGTGAATGGATAAACAATGAGCAGTTCTTC.

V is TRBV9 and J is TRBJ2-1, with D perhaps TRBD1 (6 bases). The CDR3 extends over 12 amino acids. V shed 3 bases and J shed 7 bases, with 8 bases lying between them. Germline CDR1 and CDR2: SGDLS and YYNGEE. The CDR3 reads CASSGDTNEQFF. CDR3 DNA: TGTGCCAGCAGCGGGGACACGAATGAGCAGTTCTTC.